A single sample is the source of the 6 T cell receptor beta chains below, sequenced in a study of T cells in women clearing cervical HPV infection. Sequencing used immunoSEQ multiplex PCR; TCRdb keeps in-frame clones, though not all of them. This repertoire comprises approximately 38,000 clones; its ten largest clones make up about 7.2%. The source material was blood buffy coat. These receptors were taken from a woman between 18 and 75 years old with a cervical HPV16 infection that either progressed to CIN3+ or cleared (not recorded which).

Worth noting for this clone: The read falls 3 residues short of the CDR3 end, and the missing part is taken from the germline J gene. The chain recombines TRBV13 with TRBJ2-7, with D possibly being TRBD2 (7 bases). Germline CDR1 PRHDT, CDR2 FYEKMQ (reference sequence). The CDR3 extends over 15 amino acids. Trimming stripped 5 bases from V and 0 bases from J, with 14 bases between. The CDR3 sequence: CASSRGGGSSYEQYF. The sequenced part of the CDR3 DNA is TGTGCCAGCAGCCGGGGCGGGGGCAGCTCCTACGAG.

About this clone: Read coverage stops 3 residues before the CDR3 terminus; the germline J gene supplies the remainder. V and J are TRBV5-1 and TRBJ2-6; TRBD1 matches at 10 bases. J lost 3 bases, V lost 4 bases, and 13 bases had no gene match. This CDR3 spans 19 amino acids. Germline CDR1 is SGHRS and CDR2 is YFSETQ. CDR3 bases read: TGCGCCAGCAGCCGATCGGGGACAGGGGCGAATGTTGGGGCCAACGTC. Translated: CASSRSGTGANVGANV. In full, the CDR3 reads CASSRSGTGANVGANVLTF.

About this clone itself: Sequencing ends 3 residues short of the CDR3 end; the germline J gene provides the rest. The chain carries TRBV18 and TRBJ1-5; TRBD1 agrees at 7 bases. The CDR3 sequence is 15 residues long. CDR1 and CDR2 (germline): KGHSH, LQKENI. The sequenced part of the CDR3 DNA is TGTGCCAGCTCACAAAGACAGGGTTCGACAGATCCC. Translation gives CASSQRQGSTDP. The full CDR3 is CASSQRQGSTDPQHF.

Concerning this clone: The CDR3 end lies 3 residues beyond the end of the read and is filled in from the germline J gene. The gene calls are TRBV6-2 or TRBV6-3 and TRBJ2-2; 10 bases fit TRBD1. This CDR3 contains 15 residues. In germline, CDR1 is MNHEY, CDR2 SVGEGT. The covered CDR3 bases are TGTGCCAGCAGCCCCTTTGGGACAGGGGCCAACGTG. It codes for CASSPFGTGANV. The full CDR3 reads CASSPFGTGANVLFF.

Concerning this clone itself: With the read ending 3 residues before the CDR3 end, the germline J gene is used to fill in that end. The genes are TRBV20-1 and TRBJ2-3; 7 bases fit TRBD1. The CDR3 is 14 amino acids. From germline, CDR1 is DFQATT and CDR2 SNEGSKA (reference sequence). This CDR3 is CSALKSGQQETQYF. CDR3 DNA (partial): TGCAGTGCCCTGAAATCGGGACAGCAAGAGACG.

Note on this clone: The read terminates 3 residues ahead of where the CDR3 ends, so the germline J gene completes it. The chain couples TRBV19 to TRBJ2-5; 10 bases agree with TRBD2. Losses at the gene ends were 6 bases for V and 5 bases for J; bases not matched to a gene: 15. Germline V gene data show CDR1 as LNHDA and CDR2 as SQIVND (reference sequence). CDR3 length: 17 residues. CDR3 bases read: TGTGCCAGTAGACCAACGGCTAGCGGGGGCCGATGGGAGACC. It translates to CASRPTASGGRWET. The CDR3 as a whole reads CASRPTASGGRWETQYF.